This T cell receptor beta chain was sequenced during a study of blood T cell repertoires in COVID-19 (TCRdb year 2020). For context, the study as a whole: For ImmuneRACE Cohort 3, a participant was defined as recovered based on two consecutive negative NP/OP PCR tests, clearance by a healthcare professional, or resolution of symptoms. The collaborator samples originated in the United States, Italy and Spain and spanned the acute and convalescent phases of COVID-19. The prospective study material was composed of cDNA or gDNA derived from T cells, B-cell-depleted T cells, or PBMCs. Subjects who had been exposed to COVID-19, were actively infected with it, or had recovered from it provided the deeply sampled blood TCRbeta repertoires that made up the dataset. The repertoires were made available in a free public database intended to serve as a resource for research on the immune response to SARS-CoV-2. Samples came from the ongoing ImmuneRACE study (first 160 participants) plus 1,254 subjects from 6 global collaborators. Nearly every sample came with metadata listing a de-identified subject ID, COVID-19 status, age in years and sex. Where available, HLA class I and class II types were obtained from metadata supplied by the sample provider rather than from assay-based typing.

TCRbeta CDR3 regions were amplified from genomic DNA by means of the immunoSEQ Assay, a bias-controlled multiplex PCR. The study's own analysis went as follows. The number of nucleated cells in each sample was estimated by amplification of reference gene primers within the assay. Sequence reads were collapsed and filtered to measure the absolute abundance of every unique TCRbeta CDR3 rearrangement. For each sample, productive Simpson clonality was calculated as the square root of Simpson's diversity index over productive rearrangements. As stored in TCRdb, this immuneACCESS dataset retains in-frame rearrangements with V and J assigned. A fraction of the clones does not appear; measured against another copy, unresolved V genes explain less than half of the discrepancy, and the remainder lacks a known reason. V, J and clone size are those of that table, while D and trimming were read from the DNA. The sample yields a few hundred thousand clones; 88% were counted once. Around 2% of the sample comes from the top ten.

General study outcomes and caveats: Clinical and demographic metadata were provided uncurated, with the amount varying by source and participant.

Participants in the prospective study were enrolled through a virtual design, were aged 18 to 89 years, and lived in some 24 United States geographic areas. In the prospective study, participants were assigned to cohorts based on the clinical history participants reported in a screening survey and a study questionnaire. In the prospective study, mobile phlebotomists collected whole blood, serum and a nasopharyngeal or oropharyngeal swab from each participant. Participants in the prospective study had the option to provide additional blood draws and questionnaires over a roughly two-month period. Blood samples from the prospective study were shipped frozen or at room temperature prior to DNA extraction. CDR3 length: 15 amino acids, cysteine to phenylalanine. The kept DNA is CDR3 alone, 45 bases in frame from the first base. The germline V gene supplies CDR1 SQVTM and CDR2 ANQGSEA. V gives up 4 bases and J gives up 4 bases, and the segment between their germline ends measures 16 bases.

As concerns this clone: Its antigen target is currently unknown. Base-call qualities are not available, and no considerably larger clone is one nucleotide away.

The sequence joins TRBV29-1 to TRBJ2-2; the D gene identity is not certain. Sequenced sample: PBMCs or T cells enriched from blood (not recorded which). The source of this sequence is a woman in her sixties in a cohort exposed to, infected with or recovered from COVID-19 (not recorded which). The CDR3 region: CSVVVGEKLTGELFF. The DNA sequence reads TGCAGCGTTGTGGTCGGAGAGAAACTCACCGGGGAGCTGTTTTTT.